This T cell receptor (beta chain) stems from a study of a mutant IDH1 vaccine in newly diagnosed glioma. Study summary: Most had both radiotherapy and temozolomide beforehand; others had only one. The study held visit V12 at week 35 and visit V13 at week 47. General study findings and limits: Pseudoprogression appears to have had no connection to changes in top peripheral T cell clonotypes. Most patients, 85% to 95%, showed vaccine-induced immune responses.

Time point meaning: week 35, safety follow-up. In the vaccine, a single dose held 300 ug of the mutant IDH1 20-mer peptide, along with topical imiquimod. Assay used: immunoSEQ multiplex PCR; TCRdb lists only in-frame clones, some missing. Counted here are about 50,000 clones, around 92% occurring once; the ten biggest clones make up less than 2.5%. This clone was observed a few times. Its antigen remains unknown. Germline V gene sequence: CDR1 MNHEY, CDR2 SMNVEV (reference sequence). V lost 8 bases and J lost 5, with 9 bases in between. The CDR3 is 11 residues long. This sequence originates from a man aged 45-65 years with glioma. Sequencing was performed on PBMCs, taken from a glioma patient whose treatment included an IDH1 peptide vaccine. The chain couples TRBV27 to TRBJ1-1, with TRBD1 as a possible D gene (5 bases). CDR3 DNA: TGTGCCAGCGAAAAGGGGACTGAAGCTTTCTTT. It yields the protein CASEKGTEAFF.